The following is a TCR beta chain sequence with its context. This sample was taken from a study of blood T cell repertoires in COVID-19. Overall study: Collection of acute and convalescent COVID-19 samples took place in the United States, Italy and Spain. T cells, B-cell-depleted T cells, or PBMCs supplied cDNA or gDNA.

Authors' analysis steps: The authors estimated nucleated cell counts from reference gene primer amplification. Assay used: immunoSEQ multiplex PCR; TCRdb lists only in-frame clones, some missing. The DNA was the basis for D and trimming; V, J and clone size are from that table. Of 130,000 to 150,000 clones detected, around 82% appear once; the ten largest clones hold about an eighth. Source material: peripheral blood. This TCR came from a man in his fifties or sixties with active or convalescent COVID-19.

The CDR3 sequence: CASSIARRESDGYTF. CDR3 DNA sequence: TGTGCCAGTAGTATAGCTCGCCGAGAATCTGATGGCTACACCTTC. The rearrangement links TRBV19 to TRBJ1-2, with D hard to call. The CDR3 sequence is 15 residues long. Trimming removed 1 base at V and 6 bases at J, with 15 bases between. Germline loops: CDR1 LNHDA, CDR2 SQIVND (reference sequence).